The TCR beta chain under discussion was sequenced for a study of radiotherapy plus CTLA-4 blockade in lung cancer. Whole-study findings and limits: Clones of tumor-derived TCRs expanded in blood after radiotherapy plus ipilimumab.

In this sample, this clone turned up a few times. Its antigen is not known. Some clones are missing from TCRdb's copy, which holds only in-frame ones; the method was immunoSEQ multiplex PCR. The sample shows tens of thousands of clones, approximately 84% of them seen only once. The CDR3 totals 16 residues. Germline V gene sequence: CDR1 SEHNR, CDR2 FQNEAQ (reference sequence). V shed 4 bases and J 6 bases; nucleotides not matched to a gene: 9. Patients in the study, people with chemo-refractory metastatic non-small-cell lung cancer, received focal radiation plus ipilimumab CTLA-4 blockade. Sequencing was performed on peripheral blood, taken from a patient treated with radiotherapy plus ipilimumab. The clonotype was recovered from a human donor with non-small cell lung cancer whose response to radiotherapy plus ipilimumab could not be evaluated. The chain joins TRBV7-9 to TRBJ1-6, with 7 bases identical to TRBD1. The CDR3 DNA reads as TGTGCCAGCAGCTCACTTTCGACAGGGTTTAATTCACCCCTCCACTTT. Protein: CASSSLSTGFNSPLHF.